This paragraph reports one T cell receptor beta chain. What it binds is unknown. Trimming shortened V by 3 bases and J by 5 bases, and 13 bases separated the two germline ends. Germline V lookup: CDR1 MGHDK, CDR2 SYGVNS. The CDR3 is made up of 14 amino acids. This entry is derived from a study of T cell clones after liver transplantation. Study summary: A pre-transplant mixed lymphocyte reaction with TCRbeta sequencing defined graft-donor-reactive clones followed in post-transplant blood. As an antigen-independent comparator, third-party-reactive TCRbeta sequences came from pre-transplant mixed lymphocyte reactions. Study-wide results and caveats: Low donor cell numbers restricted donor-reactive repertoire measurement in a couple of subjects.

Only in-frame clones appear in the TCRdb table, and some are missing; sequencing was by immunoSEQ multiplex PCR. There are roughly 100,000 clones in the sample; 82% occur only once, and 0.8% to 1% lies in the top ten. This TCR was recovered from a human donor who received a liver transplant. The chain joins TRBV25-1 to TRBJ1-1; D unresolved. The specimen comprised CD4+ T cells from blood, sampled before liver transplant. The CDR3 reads CASSDPGPRTEAFF. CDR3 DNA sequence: TGTGCCAGCAGTGATCCCGGACCGAGGACTGAAGCTTTCTTT.